This T cell receptor (beta chain) was found in a study of CD8 T cells in ankylosing spondylitis. Whole-study findings and limits: Reportedly, significant enrichment of disease-linked clones occurred in matched ankylosing spondylitis synovial fluid. Ankylosing spondylitis blood appeared to carry a characteristic TCR beta motif of under ten highly homologous variants.

Quantitative molecular-barcoded 5'-RACE generated the TCR beta libraries. One entry per CDR3 protein results from TCRdb running MiXCR on the 5' RACE reads. The table lists about 250,000 distinct CDR3 sequences, over 9.5% of them singletons, with 2.5% to 3% in the top ten. This clonotype was seen at least ten times. Its cognate antigen is unknown. The V end was cut by 4 bases, the J end by 1 base, with 11 bases between. CDR3 length: 14 residues. Germline CDR1 SGHRS, CDR2 YFSETQ. This receptor was taken from a male donor with ankylosing spondylitis or in good health (not recorded which). Sequenced input: blood, either unsorted or a sorted T cell fraction (not recorded which). V gene TRBV5-1 combines with J gene TRBJ2-5, with D possibly being TRBD2 (6 bases). The CDR3: CASSPGSTQETQYF. The CDR3 DNA follows: TGCGCCAGCAGCCCCGGGAGTACCCAAGAGACCCAGTACTTC.